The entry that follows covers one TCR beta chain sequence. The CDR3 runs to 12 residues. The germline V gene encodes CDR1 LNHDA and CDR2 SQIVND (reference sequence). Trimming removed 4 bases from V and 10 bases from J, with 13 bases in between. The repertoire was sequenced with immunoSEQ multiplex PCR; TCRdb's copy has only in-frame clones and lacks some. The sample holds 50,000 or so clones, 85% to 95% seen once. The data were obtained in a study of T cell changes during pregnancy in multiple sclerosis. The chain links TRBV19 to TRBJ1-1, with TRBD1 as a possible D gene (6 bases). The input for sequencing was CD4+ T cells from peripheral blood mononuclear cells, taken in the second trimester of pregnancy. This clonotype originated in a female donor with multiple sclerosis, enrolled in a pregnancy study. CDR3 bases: TGTGCCAGTAGTACACAGGGCAGCGGAGCTTTCTTT. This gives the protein CASSTQGSGAFF.